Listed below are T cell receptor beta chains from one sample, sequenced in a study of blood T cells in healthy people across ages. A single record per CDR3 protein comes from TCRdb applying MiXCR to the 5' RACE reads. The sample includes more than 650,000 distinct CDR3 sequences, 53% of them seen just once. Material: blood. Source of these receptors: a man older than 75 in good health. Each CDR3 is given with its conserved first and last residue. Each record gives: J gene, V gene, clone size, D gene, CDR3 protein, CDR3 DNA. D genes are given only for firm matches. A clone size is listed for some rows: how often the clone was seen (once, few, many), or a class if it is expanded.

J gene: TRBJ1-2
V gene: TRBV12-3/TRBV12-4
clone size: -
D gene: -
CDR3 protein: CASSLIPRQSPWGYTF
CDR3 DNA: TGTGCCAGCAGTTTAATCCCCCGACAGAGCCCATGGGGCTACACCTTC

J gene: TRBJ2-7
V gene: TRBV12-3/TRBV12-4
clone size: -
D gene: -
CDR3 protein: CASSPVWSGGSYNEQYF
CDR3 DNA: TGTGCCAGTAGTCCCGTGTGGAGTGGGGGATCCTACAATGAGCAGTACTTC

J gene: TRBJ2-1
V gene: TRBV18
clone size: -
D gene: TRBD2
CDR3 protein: CASSPPGRTSRGEQFF
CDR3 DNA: TGTGCCAGCTCACCACCCGGGAGGACTAGCAGGGGTGAGCAGTTCTTC

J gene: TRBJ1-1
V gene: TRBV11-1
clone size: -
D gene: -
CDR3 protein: CASSLERATEAFF
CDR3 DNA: TGTGCCAGCAGCTTAGAGAGAGCCACTGAAGCTTTCTTT

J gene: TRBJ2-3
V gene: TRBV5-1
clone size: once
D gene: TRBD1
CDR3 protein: CASSRLDRDTCTQYF
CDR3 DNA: TGCGCCAGCAGCCGGCTGGACAGGGACACCTGTACGCAGTATTTT

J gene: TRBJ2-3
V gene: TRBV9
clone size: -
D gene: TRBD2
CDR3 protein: CASSVMVSGRGGDTQYF
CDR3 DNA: TGTGCCAGCAGCGTGATGGTTAGCGGGAGAGGGGGAGATACGCAGTATTTT

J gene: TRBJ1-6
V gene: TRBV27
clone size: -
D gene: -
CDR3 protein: CASSRLREPFWGNSPLHF
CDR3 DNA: TGTGCCAGCAGTCGCCTCCGGGAGCCCTTCTGGGGTAATTCACCCCTCCACTTT

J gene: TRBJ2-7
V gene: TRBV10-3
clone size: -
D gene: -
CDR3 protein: CAISDAGYYEQYF
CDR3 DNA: TGTGCCATCAGTGACGCTGGGTATTACGAGCAGTACTTC

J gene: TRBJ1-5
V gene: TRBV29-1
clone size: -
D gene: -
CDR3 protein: CSVGDASNQPQHF
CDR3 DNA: TGCAGCGTCGGGGACGCTAGCAATCAGCCCCAGCATTTT

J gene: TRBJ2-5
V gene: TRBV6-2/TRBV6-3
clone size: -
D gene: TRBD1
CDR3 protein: CASSSLLQGRGQETQYF
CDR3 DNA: TGTGCCAGCAGTTCCCTACTACAGGGGAGAGGGCAAGAGACCCAGTACTTC

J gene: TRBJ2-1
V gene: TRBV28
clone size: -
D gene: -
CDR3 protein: CASGGYSVGSYNEQFF
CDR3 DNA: TGTGCCAGCGGAGGCTACTCTGTGGGCTCCTACAATGAGCAGTTCTTC

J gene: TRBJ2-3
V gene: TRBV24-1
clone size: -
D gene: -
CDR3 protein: CATSDSGETDTQYF
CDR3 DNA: TGTGCCACCAGTGATTCTGGGGAGACAGATACGCAGTATTTT

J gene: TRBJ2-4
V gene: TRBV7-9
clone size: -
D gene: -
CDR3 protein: CASSSDRWAKNIQYF
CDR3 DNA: TGTGCCAGCAGCTCCGACAGGTGGGCCAAAAACATTCAGTACTTC

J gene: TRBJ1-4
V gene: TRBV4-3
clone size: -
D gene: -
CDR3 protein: CASSQVGPNLDTEKLFF
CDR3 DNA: TGCGCCAGCAGCCAAGTGGGGCCCAACCTAGATACGGAAAAACTGTTTTTT

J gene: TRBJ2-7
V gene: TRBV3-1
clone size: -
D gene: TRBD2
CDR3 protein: CASSQAGGFSYEQYF
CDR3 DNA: TGTGCCAGCAGCCAAGCGGGGGGTTTCTCCTACGAGCAGTACTTC

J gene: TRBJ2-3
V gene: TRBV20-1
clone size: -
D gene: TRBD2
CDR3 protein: CSASPLAGGEHRYAYF
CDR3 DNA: TGCAGTGCTAGTCCACTAGCGGGAGGGGAGCACAGATACGCGTATTTT

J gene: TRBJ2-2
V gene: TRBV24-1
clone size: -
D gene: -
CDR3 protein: CATRGLSLGELFF
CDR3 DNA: TGTGCCACCCGCGGTTTGTCCTTGGGGGAGCTGTTTTTT

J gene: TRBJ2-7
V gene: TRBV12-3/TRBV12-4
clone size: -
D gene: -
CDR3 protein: CASSIAEYEQYF
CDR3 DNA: TGTGCCAGCAGTATAGCGGAGTACGAGCAGTACTTC

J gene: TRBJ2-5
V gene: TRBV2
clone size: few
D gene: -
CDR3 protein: CASNSRRGVPQETQYF
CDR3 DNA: TGTGCCAGCAACTCACGGAGGGGTGTCCCGCAAGAGACCCAGTACTTC

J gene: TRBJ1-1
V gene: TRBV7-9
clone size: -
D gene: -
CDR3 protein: CASSLVGSSNTEAFF
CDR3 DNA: TGTGCCAGCAGCTTAGTGGGCAGTAGTAACACTGAAGCTTTCTTT

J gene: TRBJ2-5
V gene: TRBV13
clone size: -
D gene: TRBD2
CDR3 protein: CASSAPGTSGTPSETQYF
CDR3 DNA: TGTGCCAGCAGCGCCCCCGGGACTAGCGGGACCCCTTCAGAGACCCAGTACTTC

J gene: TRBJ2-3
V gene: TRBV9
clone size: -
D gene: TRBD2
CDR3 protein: CASSTREGTDTQYF
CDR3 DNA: TGTGCCAGCAGCACCCGGGAGGGCACAGATACGCAGTATTTT

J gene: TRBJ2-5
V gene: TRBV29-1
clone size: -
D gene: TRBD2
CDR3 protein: CSVEAGPPGGETQYF
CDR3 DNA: TGCAGCGTTGAAGCGGGACCCCCGGGAGGAGAGACCCAGTACTTC

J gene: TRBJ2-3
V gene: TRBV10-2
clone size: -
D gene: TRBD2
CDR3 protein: CASRTSGNTDTQYF
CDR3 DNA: TGCGCCAGCAGGACTAGCGGGAATACAGATACGCAGTATTTT

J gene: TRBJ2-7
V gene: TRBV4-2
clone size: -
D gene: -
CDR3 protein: CASSPFSSYEQYF
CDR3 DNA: TGTGCCAGCAGCCCTTTTTCCTCCTACGAGCAGTACTTC

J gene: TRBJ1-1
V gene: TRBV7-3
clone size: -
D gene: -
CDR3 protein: CASSLFGGSDGEAFF
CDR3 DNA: TGTGCCAGCAGCTTATTCGGGGGCTCGGACGGTGAAGCTTTCTTT

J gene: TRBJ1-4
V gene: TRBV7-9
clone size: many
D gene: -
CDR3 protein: CASGVSNEKLFF
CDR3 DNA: TGTGCCAGCGGGGTGTCTAATGAAAAACTGTTTTTT

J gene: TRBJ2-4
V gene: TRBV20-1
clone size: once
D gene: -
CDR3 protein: CSVSRLLNIQYF
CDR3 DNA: TGCAGTGTCAGTCGTCTGCTAAACATTCAGTACTTC

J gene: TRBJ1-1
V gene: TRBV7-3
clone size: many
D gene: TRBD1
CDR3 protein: CASSLGTGDTEAFF
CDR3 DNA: TGTGCCAGCAGCTTAGGGACAGGGGACACTGAAGCTTTCTTT

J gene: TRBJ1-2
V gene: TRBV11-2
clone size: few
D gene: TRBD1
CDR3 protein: CASSTMGGTGHGYTF
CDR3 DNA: TGTGCCAGCAGCACGATGGGGGGGACAGGGCATGGCTACACCTTC

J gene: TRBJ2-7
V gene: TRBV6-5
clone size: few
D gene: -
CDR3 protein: CASRKDSSYEQYF
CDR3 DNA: TGTGCCAGCAGGAAAGACAGCTCCTACGAGCAGTACTTC

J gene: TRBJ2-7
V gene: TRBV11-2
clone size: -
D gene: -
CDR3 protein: CASSGLTNYEQYF
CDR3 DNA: TGTGCCAGCAGCGGACTGACTAACTACGAGCAGTACTTC

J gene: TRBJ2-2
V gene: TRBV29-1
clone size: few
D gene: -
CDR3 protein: CSVEGAGGTGELFF
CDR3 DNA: TGCAGCGTTGAAGGCGCTGGCGGCACCGGGGAGCTGTTTTTT

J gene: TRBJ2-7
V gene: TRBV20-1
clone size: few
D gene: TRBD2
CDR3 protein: CSAILAGGPGEQYF
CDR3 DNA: TGCAGTGCTATTCTAGCGGGAGGGCCGGGCGAGCAGTACTTC

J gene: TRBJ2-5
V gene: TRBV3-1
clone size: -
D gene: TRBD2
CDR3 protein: CASSQEAGLAGAEQYF
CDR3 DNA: TGTGCCAGCAGCCAAGAAGCTGGACTAGCGGGAGCGGAGCAGTACTTC

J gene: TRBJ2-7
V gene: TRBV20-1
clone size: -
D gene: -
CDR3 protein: CSVADRISYEQYF
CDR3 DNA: TGCAGTGTCGCAGACAGGATCTCCTACGAGCAGTACTTC

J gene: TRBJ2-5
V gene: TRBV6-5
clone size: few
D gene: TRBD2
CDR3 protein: CASTHRSGSMETQYF
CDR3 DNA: TGTGCCAGCACCCACCGGAGCGGGAGTATGGAGACCCAGTACTTC

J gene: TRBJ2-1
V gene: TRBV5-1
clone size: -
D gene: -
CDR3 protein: CASSLGQGFGGSYNEQFF
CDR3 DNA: TGCGCCAGCAGCTTGGGTCAGGGTTTTGGGGGGTCCTACAATGAGCAGTTCTTC

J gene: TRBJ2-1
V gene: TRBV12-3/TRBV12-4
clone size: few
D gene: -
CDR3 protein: CASSFGGQGLNEQFF
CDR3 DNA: TGTGCCAGCAGTTTCGGTGGGCAGGGCCTGAATGAGCAGTTCTTC

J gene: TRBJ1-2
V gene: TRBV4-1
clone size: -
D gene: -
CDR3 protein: CASSPPGYRYGYTF
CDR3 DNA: TGCGCCAGCAGCCCTCCAGGATATCGCTATGGCTACACCTTC